Listed below are T cell receptor beta chains from one sample, sequenced in a study of shared clonotypes between healthy human individuals. The repertoire was sequenced with immunoSEQ multiplex PCR; TCRdb's copy has only in-frame clones and lacks some. Among 450,000 to 500,000 clones listed, 60% to 80% were seen once. Sequencing was carried out using PBMCs. The receptors originated from a woman aged 40 to 50 in good health. Some clones in this sample may be carry-over from other donors' samples. Each CDR3 is given with its conserved first and last residue. A D gene is named only where the DNA matches it firmly. Clone size is not always given. Where it is, it says once, few, many or a class for expanded clones.

j_call v_call d_call clone_size cdr3_aa cdr3_nt
TRBJ2-1 TRBV6-5 TRBD2 . CASSYEGLAGSTQFF TGTGCCAGCAGTTACGAAGGTCTAGCGGGATCCACCCAGTTCTTC
TRBJ1-3 TRBV10-3 . few CAIGRDTIYF TGTGCCATCGGGCGAGACACCATATATTTT
TRBJ2-3 TRBV4-1 TRBD2 . CASSQAKGGGTDTQYF TGCGCCAGCAGCCAAGCGAAGGGAGGGGGCACAGATACGCAGTATTTT
TRBJ2-2 TRBV10-3 TRBD1 . CAITASGQGGTGELFF TGTGCCATCACCGCCTCGGGACAGGGGGGGACCGGGGAGCTGTTTTTT
TRBJ2-7 TRBV5-5 . . CASGWGSYEQYF TGTGCCAGCGGCTGGGGCTCCTACGAGCAGTACTTC
TRBJ2-5 TRBV7-7 . . CASSAGHQQETQYF TGTGCCAGCAGCGCGGGACACCAACAAGAGACCCAGTACTTC
TRBJ1-2 TRBV5-1 TRBD1 . CASNSGTVSGYTF TGCGCCAGCAACTCGGGGACAGTTTCTGGCTACACCTTC
TRBJ2-5 TRBV4-1 . few CASQKVWPSGETQYF TGCGCCAGCCAGAAAGTGTGGCCCTCCGGGGAGACCCAGTACTTC
TRBJ2-3 TRBV28 TRBD2 . CASSLLGLAGGVTDTQYF TGTGCCAGCAGTTTATTGGGACTAGCGGGAGGGGTCACAGATACGCAGTATTTT
TRBJ2-7 TRBV30 TRBD1 . CAWSEGHETGVYF TGTGCCTGGAGTGAGGGGCATGAGACAGGGGTGTACTTC
TRBJ2-7 TRBV2 TRBD2 . CASSDWTSYEQYF TGTGCCAGCAGTGACTGGACTAGCTACGAGCAGTACTTC
TRBJ2-5 TRBV30 . . CAWSTAGGETQYF TGTGCCTGGAGTACCGCCGGGGGAGAGACCCAGTACTTC
TRBJ2-7 TRBV5-1 TRBD2 . CASSYLEAGGEYEQYF TGCGCCAGCAGCTACTTAGAAGCGGGAGGAGAATACGAGCAGTACTTC
TRBJ2-3 TRBV2 . . CASSVTADTQYF TGTGCCAGCAGTGTGACGGCAGATACGCAGTATTTT
TRBJ1-1 TRBV27 TRBD1 . CASSLGRGRGVNTEAFF TGTGCCAGCAGTTTGGGCAGGGGGCGCGGGGTGAACACTGAAGCTTTCTTT
TRBJ2-2 TRBV6-5 . . CASRTQGFTGELFF TGTGCCAGCAGAACACAGGGTTTCACCGGGGAGCTGTTTTTT
TRBJ2-7 TRBV5-1 . . CASSRRSMAEQYF TGCGCCAGCTCCCGACGGTCCATGGCTGAGCAGTACTTC
TRBJ2-3 TRBV27 . few CASSRGTDTQYF TGTGCCAGCAGCCGAGGGACAGATACGCAGTATTTT
TRBJ2-5 TRBV10-3 TRBD1 . CAVSDSTGRLTQYF TGTGCCGTCAGTGACTCGACAGGGCGGCTAACCCAGTACTTC
TRBJ2-3 TRBV10-3 TRBD2 . CAIRTGTSGTDTQYF TGTGCCATCAGGACCGGGACTAGTGGCACAGATACGCAGTATTTT
TRBJ2-7 TRBV5-1 . few CASSLAGSYEQYF TGCGCCAGCAGCTTGGCAGGTTCCTACGAGCAGTACTTC
TRBJ1-2 TRBV28 . . CASSRQEPGYTF TGTGCCAGCAGTCGACAGGAACCTGGCTACACCTTC
TRBJ2-2 TRBV19 . . CASSIHGGNTGELFF TGTGCCAGTAGTATACACGGAGGGAACACCGGGGAGCTGTTTTTT
TRBJ2-1 TRBV2 . . CASSARPRGYTYNEQFF TGTGCCAGCAGTGCAAGGCCGCGGGGTTACACCTACAATGAGCAGTTCTTC
TRBJ2-7 TRBV5-6 . . CASSFGLGSYEQYF TGTGCCAGCAGCTTTGGGCTCGGGTCCTACGAGCAGTACTTC
TRBJ2-7 TRBV11-2 TRBD2 . CASSLVRETSGSYEQYF TGTGCCAGCAGCTTAGTTAGGGAGACTAGCGGGTCCTACGAGCAGTACTTC
TRBJ2-7 TRBV5-4 TRBD1 . CASSLSGTEHYEQYF TGTGCCAGCAGCTTGTCCGGGACAGAACACTACGAGCAGTACTTC
TRBJ1-5 TRBV18 . . CASSSRDNQPQHF TGTGCCAGCTCATCACGAGACAATCAGCCCCAGCATTTT
TRBJ1-4 TRBV5-1 . . CASSLGALATNEKLFF TGCGCCAGCAGCTTGGGGGCCTTAGCTACTAATGAAAAACTGTTTTTT
TRBJ1-1 TRBV15 . once CATSRDRPVDTEAFF TGTGCCACCAGCAGAGATCGGCCGGTCGACACTGAAGCTTTCTTT
TRBJ2-1 TRBV27 . . CASSRDSRKQFF TGTGCCAGCAGCAGGGACTCGAGGAAGCAGTTCTTC
TRBJ2-2 TRBV19 . . CASSFSGRGTGELFF TGTGCCAGTAGTTTCTCGGGGAGAGGTACCGGGGAGCTGTTTTTT
TRBJ1-2 TRBV14 . . CASSQDGGYGYTF TGTGCCAGCAGCCAAGACGGAGGGTATGGCTACACCTTC
TRBJ2-3 TRBV4-3 . many CASSQDGGLRTDTQYF TGCGCCAGCAGCCAAGATGGGGGGCTGAGGACAGATACGCAGTATTTT
TRBJ2-3 TRBV19 . . CASRRRITDTQYF TGTGCCAGCCGAAGGCGAATCACAGATACGCAGTATTTT
TRBJ2-3 TRBV7-9 TRBD2 once CASSLGTSGRPSTDTQYF TGTGCCAGCAGCTTAGGGACTAGCGGGAGGCCGAGCACAGATACGCAGTATTTT
TRBJ2-1 TRBV6-6 . . CASSHSGSRSINEQFF TGTGCCAGCAGCCACTCCGGAAGTCGTTCGATCAATGAGCAGTTCTTC
TRBJ2-3 TRBV6-1 . . CASREGIGDTDTQYF TGTGCCAGCAGGGAAGGTATAGGGGACACAGATACGCAGTATTTT
TRBJ2-7 TRBV18 . . CASSGTGEGGSYEQYF TGTGCCAGCTCAGGAACAGGGGAAGGGGGGAGTTACGAGCAGTACTTC
TRBJ2-1 TRBV7-2 . . CASSPDRMSNEQFF TGTGCCAGCAGCCCCGACAGGATGAGCAATGAGCAGTTCTTC
TRBJ2-1 TRBV5-1 TRBD2 . CASTTSVSSYNEQFF TGCGCCAGCACCACTAGCGTCAGCTCCTACAATGAGCAGTTCTTC
TRBJ2-3 TRBV9 TRBD2 . CASSVTSAISTDTQYF TGTGCCAGCAGCGTAACTAGCGCGATTAGCACAGATACGCAGTATTTT